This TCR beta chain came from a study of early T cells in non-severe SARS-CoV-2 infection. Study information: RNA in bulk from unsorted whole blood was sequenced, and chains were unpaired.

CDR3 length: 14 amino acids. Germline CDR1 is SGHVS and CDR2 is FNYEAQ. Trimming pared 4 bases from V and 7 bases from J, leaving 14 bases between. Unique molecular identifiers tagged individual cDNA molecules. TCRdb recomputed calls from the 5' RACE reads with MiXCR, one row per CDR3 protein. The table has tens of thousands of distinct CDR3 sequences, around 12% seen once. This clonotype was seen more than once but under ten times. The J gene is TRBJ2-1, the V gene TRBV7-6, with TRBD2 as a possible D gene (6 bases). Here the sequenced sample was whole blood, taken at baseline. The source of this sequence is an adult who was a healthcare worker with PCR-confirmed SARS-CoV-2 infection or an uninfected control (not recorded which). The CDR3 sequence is CASSSGLSRNEQFF. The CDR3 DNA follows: TGTGCCAGCAGCTCAGGACTATCTCGAAATGAGCAGTTCTTC.